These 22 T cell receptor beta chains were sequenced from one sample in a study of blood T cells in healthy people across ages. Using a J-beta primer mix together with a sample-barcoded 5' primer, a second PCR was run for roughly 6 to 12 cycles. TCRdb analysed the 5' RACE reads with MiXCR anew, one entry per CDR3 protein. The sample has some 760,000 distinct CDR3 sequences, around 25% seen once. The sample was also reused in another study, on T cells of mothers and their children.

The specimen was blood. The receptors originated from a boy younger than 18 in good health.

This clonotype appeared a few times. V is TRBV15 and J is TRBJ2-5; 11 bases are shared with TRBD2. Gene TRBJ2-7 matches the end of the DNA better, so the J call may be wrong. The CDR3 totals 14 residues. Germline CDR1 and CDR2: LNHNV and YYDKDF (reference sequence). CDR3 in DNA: TGTGCCACCAGCAGGACCCTAGCGGGAGGCGAGCAGTACTTC. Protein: CATSRTLAGGEQYF.

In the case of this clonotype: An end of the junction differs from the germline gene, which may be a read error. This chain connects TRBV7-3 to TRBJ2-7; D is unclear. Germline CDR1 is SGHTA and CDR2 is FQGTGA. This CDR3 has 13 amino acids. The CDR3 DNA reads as TGTGCCAACAGCTTACCCCCTTTCCACGAGCAGTACTTC. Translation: CANSLPPFHEQYF.

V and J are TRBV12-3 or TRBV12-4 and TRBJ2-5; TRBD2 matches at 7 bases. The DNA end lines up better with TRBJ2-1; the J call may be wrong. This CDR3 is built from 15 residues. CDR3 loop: CASSFGGLGINEQFF. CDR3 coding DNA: TGTGCCAGCAGTTTTGGAGGACTAGGTATCAATGAGCAGTTCTTC.

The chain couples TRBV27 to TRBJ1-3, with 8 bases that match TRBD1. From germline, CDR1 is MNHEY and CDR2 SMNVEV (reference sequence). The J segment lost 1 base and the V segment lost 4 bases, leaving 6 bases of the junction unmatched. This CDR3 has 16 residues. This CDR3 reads CASSSTGVWSGNTIYF. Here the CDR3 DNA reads TGTGCCAGCAGTTCGACAGGGGTTTGGTCTGGAAACACCATATATTTT.

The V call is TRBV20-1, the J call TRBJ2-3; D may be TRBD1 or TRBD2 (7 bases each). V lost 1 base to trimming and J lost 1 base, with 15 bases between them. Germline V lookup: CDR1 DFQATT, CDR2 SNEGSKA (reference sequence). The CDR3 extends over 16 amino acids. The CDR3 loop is CSARGWDSGGTDTQYF. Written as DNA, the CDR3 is TGCAGTGCTAGAGGTTGGGACAGCGGGGGCACAGATACGCAGTATTTT.

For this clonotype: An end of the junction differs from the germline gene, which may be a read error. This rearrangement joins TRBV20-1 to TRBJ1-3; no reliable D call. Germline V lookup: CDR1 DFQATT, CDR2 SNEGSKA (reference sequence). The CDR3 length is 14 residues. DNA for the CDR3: TGTAGTGCTAGAGGTGCGATCTCTGGAAACACCATATATTTT. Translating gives CSARGAISGNTIYF.

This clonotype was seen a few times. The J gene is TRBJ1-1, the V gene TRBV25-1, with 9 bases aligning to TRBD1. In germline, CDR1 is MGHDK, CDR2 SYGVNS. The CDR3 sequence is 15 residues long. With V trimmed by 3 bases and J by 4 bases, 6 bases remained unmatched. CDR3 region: CASSDRQGGVTEAFF. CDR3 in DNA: TGTGCCAGCAGTGATCGACAGGGGGGGGTCACTGAAGCTTTCTTT.

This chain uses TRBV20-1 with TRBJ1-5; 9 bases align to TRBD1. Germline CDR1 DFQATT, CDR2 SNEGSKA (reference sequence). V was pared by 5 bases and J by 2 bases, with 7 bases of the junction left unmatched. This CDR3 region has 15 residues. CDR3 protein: CSAPLQGAGNQPQHF. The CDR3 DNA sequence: TGCAGTGCTCCTTTACAGGGGGCCGGCAATCAGCCCCAGCATTTT.

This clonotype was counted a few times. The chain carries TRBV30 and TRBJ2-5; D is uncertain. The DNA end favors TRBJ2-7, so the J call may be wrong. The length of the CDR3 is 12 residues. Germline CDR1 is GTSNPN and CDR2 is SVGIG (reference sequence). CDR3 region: CAWSPTSYEQYF. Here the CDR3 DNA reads TGTGCCTGGAGTCCGACTTCCTACGAGCAGTACTTC.

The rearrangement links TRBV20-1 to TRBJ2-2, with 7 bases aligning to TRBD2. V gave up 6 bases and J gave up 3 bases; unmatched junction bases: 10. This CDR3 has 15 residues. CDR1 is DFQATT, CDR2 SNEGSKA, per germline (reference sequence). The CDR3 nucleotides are TGCAGTGCCGCAGGCGGGGGTGCGGACACCGGGGAGCTGTTTTTT. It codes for CSAAGGGADTGELFF.

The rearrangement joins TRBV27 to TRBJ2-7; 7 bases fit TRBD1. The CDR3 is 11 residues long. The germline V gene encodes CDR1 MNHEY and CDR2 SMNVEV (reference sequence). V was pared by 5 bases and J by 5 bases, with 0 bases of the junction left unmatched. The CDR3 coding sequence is TGTGCCAGCAGTACAGGGGACGAGCAGTACTTC. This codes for CASSTGDEQYF.

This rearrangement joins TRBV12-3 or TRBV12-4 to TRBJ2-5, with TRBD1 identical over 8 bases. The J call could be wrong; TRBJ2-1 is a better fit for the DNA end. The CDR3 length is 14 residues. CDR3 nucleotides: TGTGCCAGCAGTGGACAGGGTCGTTGGGATGAGCAGTTCTTC. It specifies CASSGQGRWDEQFF.

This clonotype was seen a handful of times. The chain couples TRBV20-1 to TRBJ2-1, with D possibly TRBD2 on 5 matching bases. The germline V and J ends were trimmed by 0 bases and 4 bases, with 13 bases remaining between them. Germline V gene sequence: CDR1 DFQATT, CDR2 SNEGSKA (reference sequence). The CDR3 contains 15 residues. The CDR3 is CSARDRGQAYNEQFF. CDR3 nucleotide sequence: TGCAGTGCTAGAGATCGCGGGCAGGCTTACAATGAGCAGTTCTTC.

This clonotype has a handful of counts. The DNA of the CDR3 is TGTGCCACCAGCAGAGACGGTGGACTAGCGGGACTATCCTACGAGCAGTACTTC. Encoded protein: CATSRDGGLAGLSYEQYF. The rearrangement joins TRBV15 to TRBJ2-7; the match to TRBD2 covers 12 bases. The CDR3 runs 18 residues. CDR1 LNHNV and CDR2 YYDKDF come from the germline V gene (reference sequence). V was clipped by 0 bases and J by 1 base; unmatched bases: 7. Full variable domain (rest looked up from reference TRBV15 and TRBJ2-7): DAMVIQNPRYQVTQFGKPVTLSCSQTLNHNVMYWYQQKSSQAPKLLFHYYDKDFNNEADTPDNFQSRRPNTSFCFLDIRSPGLGDTAMYLCATSRDGGLAGLSYEQYFGPGTRLTVT.

For the CDR3, the DNA is TGTGCCAGCAGTTACGTTGGATTGCCCGAAGTAGAAAAACTGTTTTTT. Translation: CASSYVGLPEVEKLFF. This rearrangement joins TRBV6-6 to TRBJ1-4; D unresolved. CDR1 MNHNY and CDR2 SVGAGI come from the germline V gene (reference sequence). Trimming removed 2 bases at V and 8 bases at J, with 18 bases between. This CDR3 spans 16 amino acids.

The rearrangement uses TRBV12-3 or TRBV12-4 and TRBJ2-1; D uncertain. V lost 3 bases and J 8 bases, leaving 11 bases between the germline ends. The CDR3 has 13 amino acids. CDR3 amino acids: CASSLLTFYEQFF. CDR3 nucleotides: TGTGCCAGCAGTTTGCTTACGTTCTATGAGCAGTTCTTC.

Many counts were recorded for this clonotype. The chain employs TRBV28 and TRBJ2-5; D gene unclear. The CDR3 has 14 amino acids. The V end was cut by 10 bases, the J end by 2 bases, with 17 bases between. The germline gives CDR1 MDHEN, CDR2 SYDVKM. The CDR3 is CATETPGLQETQYF. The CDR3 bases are TGTGCCACCGAGACACCGGGCTTACAAGAGACCCAGTACTTC.

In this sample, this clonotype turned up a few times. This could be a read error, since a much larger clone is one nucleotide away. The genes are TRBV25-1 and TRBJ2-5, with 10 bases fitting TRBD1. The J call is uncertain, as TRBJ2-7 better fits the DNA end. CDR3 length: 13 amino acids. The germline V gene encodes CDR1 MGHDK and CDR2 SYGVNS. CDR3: CASGGTGAYEQYF. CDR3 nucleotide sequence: TGTGCCAGCGGCGGGACAGGGGCCTACGAGCAGTACTTC.

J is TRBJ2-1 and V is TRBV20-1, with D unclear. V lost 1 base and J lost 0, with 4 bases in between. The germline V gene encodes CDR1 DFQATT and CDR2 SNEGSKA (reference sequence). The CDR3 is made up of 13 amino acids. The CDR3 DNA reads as TGCAGTGCTAGAGGAAACTCCTACAATGAGCAGTTCTTC. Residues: CSARGNSYNEQFF.

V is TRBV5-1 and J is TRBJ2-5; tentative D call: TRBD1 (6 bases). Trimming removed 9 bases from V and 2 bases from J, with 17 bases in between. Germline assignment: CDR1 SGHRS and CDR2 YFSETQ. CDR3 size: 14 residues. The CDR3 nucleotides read TGCGCCACCAAACTCAACAGGGATCAAGAGACCCAGTACTTC. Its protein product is CATKLNRDQETQYF.

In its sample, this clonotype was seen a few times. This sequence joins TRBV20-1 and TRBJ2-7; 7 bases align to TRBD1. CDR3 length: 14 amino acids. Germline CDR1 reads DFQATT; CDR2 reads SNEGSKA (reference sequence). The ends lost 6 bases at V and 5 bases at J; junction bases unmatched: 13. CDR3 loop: CSATLRDRNNEQYF. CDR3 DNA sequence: TGCAGTGCCACCCTACGGGACAGAAACAACGAGCAGTACTTC.

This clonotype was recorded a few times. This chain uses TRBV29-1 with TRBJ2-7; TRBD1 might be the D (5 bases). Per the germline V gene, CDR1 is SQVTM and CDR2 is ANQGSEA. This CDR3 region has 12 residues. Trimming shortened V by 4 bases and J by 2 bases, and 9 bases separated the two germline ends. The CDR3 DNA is TGCAGCGTTGTTACAGGTACCTACGAGCAGTACTTC. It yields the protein CSVVTGTYEQYF.